The next 9 T cell receptor beta chains were all read from a single sample in a study of regulatory T cells in long-lasting Graves disease. The time point here: newly diagnosed GD, antithyroid drugs for less than 3 months. TCR sequences were obtained from RNA taken from PBMCs. Relying on iRepertoire HTBI primers and Arm-PCR of CDR3 regions, the team built TCR beta libraries. TCRdb re-called the multiplex PCR reads through MiXCR, storing one row per CDR3 protein. Counted here are around 250,000 distinct CDR3 sequences, roughly a fifth occurring once; the ten biggest clones make up more than 11%. Sequencing was performed on peripheral blood mononuclear cells (PBMCs), taken at new diagnosis, from a patient treated with antithyroid drugs. The receptors originated from a female donor with Graves disease.

The chain carries TRBV7-2 and TRBJ2-7; the match to TRBD1 covers 12 bases. CDR1 SGHTA and CDR2 FQGNSA come from the germline V gene. The CDR3 runs 16 residues. V was pared by 5 bases and J by 3 bases, with 8 bases of the junction left unmatched. The CDR3 region is CASSGTGGVGGYEQYF. The CDR3 DNA sequence: TGTGCCAGCAGCGGGACAGGGGGCGTGGGGGGCTACGAGCAGTACTTC. The variable domain in full, completed from reference TRBV7-2 and TRBJ2-7, reads GAGVSQSPSNKVTEKGKDVELRCDPISGHTALYWYRQSLGQGLEFLIYFQGNSAPDKSGLPSDRFSAERTGGSVSTLTIQRTQQEDSAVYLCASSGTGGVGGYEQYFGPGTRLTVT.

Comments on this clonotype: A far more abundant clone sits one base away, making this likely a read error. The rearrangement joins TRBV11-1 to TRBJ2-2, with D perhaps matching TRBD2 (6 bases). The CDR3 contains 16 residues. CDR1 is SGHAT, CDR2 FQDESV, per germline (reference sequence). Here the CDR3 reads CASSLDASANSGELFF. The CDR3 DNA reads TGTGCCAGCAGCTTAGACGCTAGCGCGAACTCCGGGGAGCTGTTTTTT.

This clonotype was detected many times. J is TRBJ2-7 and V is TRBV3-1; D unresolved. The germline V and J ends were trimmed by 0 bases and 2 bases, with 8 bases remaining between them. The CDR3 length is 14 residues. CDR1 and CDR2 (germline): LGHDT, YNNKEL (reference sequence). The CDR3 DNA is TGTGCCAGCAGCCAAGATCCTTACACCTACGAGCAGTACTTC. Translated: CASSQDPYTYEQYF.

This clonotype appeared many times. The chain recombines TRBV2 with TRBJ2-1, with D possibly matching TRBD2 (6 bases). This CDR3 has 15 amino acids. Looked up from germline, CDR1 is SNHLY and CDR2 is FYNNEI. V was trimmed by 9 bases and J by 0 bases, leaving 15 bases between them. The DNA of the CDR3 is TGTGCCAGGGGGGGACCCCCGAGCTCCTACAATGAGCAGTTCTTC. This gives the protein CARGGPPSSYNEQFF.

This clonotype was counted at least ten times. In nucleotides, the CDR3 is TGTGCCAGCAGCTCTTTCAGGGGGGGACAAGAGACCCAGTACTTC. This encodes CASSSFRGGQETQYF. The chain couples TRBV7-6 to TRBJ2-5; D could derive from TRBD1 or TRBD2 (7 bases each). The CDR3 extends over 15 amino acids. Germline CDR1 and CDR2: SGHVS and FNYEAQ. The germline V and J ends were trimmed by 4 bases and 2 bases, with 14 bases remaining between them.

This clonotype was counted a few times. The chain employs TRBV20-1 and TRBJ2-5; D remains unclear. With 3 bases removed from V and 7 bases from J, the gap between germline ends came to 9 bases. This CDR3 is built from 11 residues. Germline CDR1 DFQATT, CDR2 SNEGSKA (reference sequence). For the CDR3, the DNA is TGCAGTGCTAGCCCCTCAGGGACCCAGTACTTC. Translated, it gives CSASPSGTQYF.

This clonotype was seen many times. The chain has TRBV6-1 and TRBJ2-5; D assignment may be TRBD1 or TRBD2 (5 bases each). The germline V and J ends were trimmed by 7 bases and 1 base, with 16 bases remaining between them. The germline CDR1 and CDR2 sequences are MNHNS and SASEGT. The CDR3 is 15 residues long. CDR3 loop: CASTPGPSIQETQYF. The CDR3 nucleotides are TGTGCCAGCACCCCGGGACCCTCAATCCAAGAGACCCAGTACTTC.

This clonotype was seen many times. This chain links TRBV30 with TRBJ2-3; D is possibly TRBD1 or TRBD2 (5 bases each). The CDR3 is 13 residues long. Germline V gives CDR1 GTSNPN, CDR2 SVGIG (reference sequence). Trimming removed 3 bases at V and 1 base at J, with 8 bases between. The chain's CDR3 is CAWSRGGTDTQYF. In DNA, the CDR3 is TGTGCCTGGAGCCGAGGGGGCACAGATACGCAGTATTTT.

V usage is TRBV19 and J usage is TRBJ1-5; 10 bases map to TRBD1. Germline V gene sequence: CDR1 LNHDA, CDR2 SQIVND (reference sequence). The CDR3 has 17 amino acids. The V and J ends lost 3 bases and 0 bases, in that order; junction bases with no gene match: 5. The DNA for the CDR3 is TGTGCCAGTAGTATTCTTGGGACAGGGGTTAGCAATCAGCCCCAGCATTTT. The encoded protein is CASSILGTGVSNQPQHF.